The T cell receptor beta chain under discussion was sequenced for a study of cytomegalovirus exposure and HLA in healthy donors. This CDR3 comprises 14 residues. Between the trimmed V and J ends, which lost 3 bases and 4 bases, there was a span of 12 bases. CDR1 and CDR2 (germline): MNHEY, SMNVEV (reference sequence). Amplification used 60 Vbeta primers and 13 Jbeta primers. TCRdb's copy holds only in-frame clones and misses some; the assay was immunoSEQ multiplex PCR. The repertoire holds about 120,000 clones, with around 80% as singletons. Material for sequencing was PBMCs. The TCR was taken from a young man in good health and CMV-seronegative. The chain employs TRBV27 and TRBJ1-2, with D tentatively TRBD1 (5 bases). CDR3 nucleotide sequence: TGTGCCAGCAGTTTGTCGGCAGGGATCTATGGCTACACCTTC. Encoded protein: CASSLSAGIYGYTF.